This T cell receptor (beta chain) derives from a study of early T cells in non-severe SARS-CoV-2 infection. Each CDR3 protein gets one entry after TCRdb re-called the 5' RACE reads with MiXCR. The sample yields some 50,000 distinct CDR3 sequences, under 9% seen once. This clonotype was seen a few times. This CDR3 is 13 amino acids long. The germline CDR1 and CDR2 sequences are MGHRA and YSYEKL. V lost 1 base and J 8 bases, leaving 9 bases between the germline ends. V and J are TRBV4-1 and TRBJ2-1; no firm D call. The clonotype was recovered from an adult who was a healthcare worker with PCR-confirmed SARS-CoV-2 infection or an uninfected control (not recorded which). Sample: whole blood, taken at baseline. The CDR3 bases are TGCGCCAGCAGCCAAGGGGTCCGGGATGAGCAGTTCTTC. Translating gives CASSQGVRDEQFF.